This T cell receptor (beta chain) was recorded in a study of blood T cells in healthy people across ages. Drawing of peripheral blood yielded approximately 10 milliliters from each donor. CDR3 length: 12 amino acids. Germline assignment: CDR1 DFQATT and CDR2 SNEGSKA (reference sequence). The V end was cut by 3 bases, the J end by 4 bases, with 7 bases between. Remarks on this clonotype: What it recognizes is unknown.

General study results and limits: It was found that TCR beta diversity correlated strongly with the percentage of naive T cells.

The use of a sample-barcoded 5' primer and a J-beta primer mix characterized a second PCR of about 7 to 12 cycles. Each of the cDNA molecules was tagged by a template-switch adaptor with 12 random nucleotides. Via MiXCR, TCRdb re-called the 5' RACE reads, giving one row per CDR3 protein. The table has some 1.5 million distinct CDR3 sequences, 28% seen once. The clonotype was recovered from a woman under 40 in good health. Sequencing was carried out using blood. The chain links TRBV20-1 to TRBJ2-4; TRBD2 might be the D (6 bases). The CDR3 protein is CSASGGKNIQYF. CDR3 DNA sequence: TGCAGTGCTAGTGGGGGGAAAAACATTCAGTACTTC.